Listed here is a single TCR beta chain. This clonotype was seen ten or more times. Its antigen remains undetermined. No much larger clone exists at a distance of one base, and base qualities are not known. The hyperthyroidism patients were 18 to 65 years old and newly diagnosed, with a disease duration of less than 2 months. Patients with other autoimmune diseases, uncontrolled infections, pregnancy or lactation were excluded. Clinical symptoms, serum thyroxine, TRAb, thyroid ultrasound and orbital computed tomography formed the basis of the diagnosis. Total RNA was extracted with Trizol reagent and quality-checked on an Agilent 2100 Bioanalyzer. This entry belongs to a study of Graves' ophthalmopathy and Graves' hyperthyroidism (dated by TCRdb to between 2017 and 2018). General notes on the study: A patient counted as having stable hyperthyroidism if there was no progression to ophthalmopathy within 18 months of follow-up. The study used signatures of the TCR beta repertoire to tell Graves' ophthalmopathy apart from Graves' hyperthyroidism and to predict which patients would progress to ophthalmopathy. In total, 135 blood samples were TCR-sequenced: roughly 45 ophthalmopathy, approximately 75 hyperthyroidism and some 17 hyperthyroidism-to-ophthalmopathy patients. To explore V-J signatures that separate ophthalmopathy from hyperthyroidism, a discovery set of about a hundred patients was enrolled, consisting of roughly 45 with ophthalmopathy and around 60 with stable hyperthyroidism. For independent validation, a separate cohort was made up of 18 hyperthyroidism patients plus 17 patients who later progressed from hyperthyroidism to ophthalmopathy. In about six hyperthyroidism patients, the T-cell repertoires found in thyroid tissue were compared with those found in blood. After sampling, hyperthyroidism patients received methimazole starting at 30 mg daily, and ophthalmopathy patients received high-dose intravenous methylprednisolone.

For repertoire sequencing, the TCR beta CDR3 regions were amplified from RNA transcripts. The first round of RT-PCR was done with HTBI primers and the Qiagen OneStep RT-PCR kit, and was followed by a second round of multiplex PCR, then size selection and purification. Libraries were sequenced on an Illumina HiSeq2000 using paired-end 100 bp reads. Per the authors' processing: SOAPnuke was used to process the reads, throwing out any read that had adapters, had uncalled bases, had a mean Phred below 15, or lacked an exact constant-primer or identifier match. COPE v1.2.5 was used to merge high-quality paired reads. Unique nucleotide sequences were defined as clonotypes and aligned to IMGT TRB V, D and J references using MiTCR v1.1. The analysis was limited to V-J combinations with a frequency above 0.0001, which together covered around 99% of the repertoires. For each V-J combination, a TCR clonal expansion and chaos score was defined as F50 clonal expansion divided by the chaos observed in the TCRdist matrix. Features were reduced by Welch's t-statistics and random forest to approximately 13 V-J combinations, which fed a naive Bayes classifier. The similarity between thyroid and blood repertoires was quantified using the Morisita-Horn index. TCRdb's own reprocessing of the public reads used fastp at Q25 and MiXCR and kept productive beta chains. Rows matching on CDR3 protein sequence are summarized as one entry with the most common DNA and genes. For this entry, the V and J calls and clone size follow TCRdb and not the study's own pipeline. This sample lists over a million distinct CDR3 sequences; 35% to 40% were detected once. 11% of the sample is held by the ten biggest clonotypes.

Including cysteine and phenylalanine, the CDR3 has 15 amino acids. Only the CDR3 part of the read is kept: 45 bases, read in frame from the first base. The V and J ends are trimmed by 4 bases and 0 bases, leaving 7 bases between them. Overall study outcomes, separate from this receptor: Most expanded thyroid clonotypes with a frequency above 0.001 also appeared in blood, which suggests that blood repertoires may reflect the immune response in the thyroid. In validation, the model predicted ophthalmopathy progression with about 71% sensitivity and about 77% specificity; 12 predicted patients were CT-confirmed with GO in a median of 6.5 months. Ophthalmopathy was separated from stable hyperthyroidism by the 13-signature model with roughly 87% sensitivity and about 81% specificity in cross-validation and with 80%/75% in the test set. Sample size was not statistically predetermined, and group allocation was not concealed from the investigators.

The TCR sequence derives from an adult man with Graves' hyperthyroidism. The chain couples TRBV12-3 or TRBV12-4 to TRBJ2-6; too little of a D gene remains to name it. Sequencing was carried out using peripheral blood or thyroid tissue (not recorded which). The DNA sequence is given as TGTGCCAGCAGTTGGGGAAACTCTGGGGCCAACGTCCTGACTTTC. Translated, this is CASSWGNSGANVLTF.